The sequence of this T cell receptor beta chain was determined in a study of cytomegalovirus exposure and HLA in healthy donors. Study-wide results and limits: For most TCR sequences rarity was the rule, although some public TCRs occurred in many donors. Data from an earlier analysis indicated that most TCR beta V segments were productive either about 87% or about 30% of the time. After further analysis at a later stage, 16,951 TCR beta sequences were associated with HLA alleles at 0.05 false discovery rate.

For this clone: Its antigen is still unknown.

PCR primers comprised 60 Vbeta and 13 Jbeta primers. Original analysis: Unique TCR beta chains totaled 80 million to 100 million in a later count, with roughly 12 million of them shared. Sequencing was performed with immunoSEQ multiplex PCR; in TCRdb, only in-frame clones are kept and a portion is missing. V, J and clone size reflect that table, while D and trimming were determined from the DNA. The sample carries 140,000 to 150,000 clones, around 10% recorded once. The sample consisted of PBMCs. The origin of this receptor is a man between 45 and 60 years old in good health and CMV-seronegative.

CDR3 protein: CASSERGLSYEQYF. CDR3 nucleotides: TGTGCCAGCAGTGAGCGGGGCCTCTCCTACGAGCAGTACTTC. The V and J genes are TRBV6-1 and TRBJ2-7, with D maybe TRBD2 (6 bases). The V and J ends lost 3 bases and 0 bases respectively, with 9 bases between them. This CDR3 is built from 14 residues. From germline, CDR1 is MNHNS and CDR2 SASEGT.